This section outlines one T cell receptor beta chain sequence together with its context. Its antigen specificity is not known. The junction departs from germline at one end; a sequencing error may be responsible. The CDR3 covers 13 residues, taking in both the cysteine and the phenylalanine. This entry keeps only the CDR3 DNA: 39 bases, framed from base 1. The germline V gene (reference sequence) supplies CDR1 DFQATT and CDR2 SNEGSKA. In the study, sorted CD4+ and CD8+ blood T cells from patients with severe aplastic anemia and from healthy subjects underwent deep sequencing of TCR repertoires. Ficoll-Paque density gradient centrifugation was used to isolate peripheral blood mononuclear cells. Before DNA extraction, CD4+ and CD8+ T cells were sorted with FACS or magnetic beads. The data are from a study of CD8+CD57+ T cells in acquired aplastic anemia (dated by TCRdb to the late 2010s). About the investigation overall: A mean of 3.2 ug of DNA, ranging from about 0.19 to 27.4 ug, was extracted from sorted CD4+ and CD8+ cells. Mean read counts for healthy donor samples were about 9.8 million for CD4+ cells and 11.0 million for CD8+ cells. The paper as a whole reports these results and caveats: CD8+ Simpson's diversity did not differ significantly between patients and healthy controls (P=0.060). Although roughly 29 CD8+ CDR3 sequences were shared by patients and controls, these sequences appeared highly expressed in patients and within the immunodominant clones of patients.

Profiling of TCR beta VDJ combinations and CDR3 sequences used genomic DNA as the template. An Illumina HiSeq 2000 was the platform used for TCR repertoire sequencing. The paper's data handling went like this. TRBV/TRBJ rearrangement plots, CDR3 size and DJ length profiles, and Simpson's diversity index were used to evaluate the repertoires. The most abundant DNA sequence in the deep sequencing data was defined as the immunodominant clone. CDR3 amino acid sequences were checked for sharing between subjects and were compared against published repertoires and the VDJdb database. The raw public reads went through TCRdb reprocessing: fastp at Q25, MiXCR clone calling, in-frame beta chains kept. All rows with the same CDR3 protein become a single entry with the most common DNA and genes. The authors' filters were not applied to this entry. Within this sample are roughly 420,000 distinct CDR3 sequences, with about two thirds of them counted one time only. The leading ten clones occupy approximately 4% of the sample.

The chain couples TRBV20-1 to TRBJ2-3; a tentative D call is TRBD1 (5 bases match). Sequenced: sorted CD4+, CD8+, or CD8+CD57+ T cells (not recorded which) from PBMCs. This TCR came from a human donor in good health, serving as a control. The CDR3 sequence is CSARRQYNQPQYF. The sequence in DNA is TGCAGTGCTAGAAGACAGTACAATCAGCCGCAGTACTTT.